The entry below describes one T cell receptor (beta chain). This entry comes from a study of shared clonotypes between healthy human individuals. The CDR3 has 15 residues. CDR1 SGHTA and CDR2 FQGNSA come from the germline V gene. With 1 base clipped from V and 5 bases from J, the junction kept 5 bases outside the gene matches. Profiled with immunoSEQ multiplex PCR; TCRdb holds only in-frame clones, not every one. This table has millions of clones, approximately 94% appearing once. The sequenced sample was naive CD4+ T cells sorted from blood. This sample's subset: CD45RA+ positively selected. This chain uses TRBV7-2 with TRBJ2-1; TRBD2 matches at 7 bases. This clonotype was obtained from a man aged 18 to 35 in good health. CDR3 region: CASSLDRGVHNEQFF. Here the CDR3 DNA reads TGTGCCAGCAGCTTAGACCGGGGGGTTCACAATGAGCAGTTCTTC.